The rows below give T cell receptor beta chains drawn from one sample of a study of blood T cell repertoires in COVID-19. Here immunoSEQ multiplex PCR was the method, and the copy in TCRdb shows in-frame clones only, minus some. The repertoire consists of 250,000 to 300,000 clones, with around 88% occurring once and the leading ten covering over 10%. The sequencing input was peripheral blood. These receptors all come from a woman in her 70s with COVID-19, enrolled during active disease. Both conserved end residues are part of each CDR3. A D gene is named only where the DNA matches it firmly. Only part of the rows carry a size: once, few, many, or a class if the clone is expanded.

clone_size d_call cdr3_length j_call v_call cdr3_aa cdr3_nt
- - 13 TRBJ2-7 TRBV12-3/TRBV12-4 CASSLVAPYEQYF TGTGCCAGCAGTTTAGTTGCGCCATACGAGCAGTACTTC
- TRBD1 17 TRBJ2-2 TRBV4-2 CASSQERPGTAPGELFF TGTGCCAGCAGCCAAGAAAGGCCTGGGACAGCTCCCGGGGAGCTGTTTTTT
- - 15 TRBJ2-6 TRBV7-8 CASSLRVLRANVLTF TGTGCCAGCAGCTTGCGGGTTTTGCGGGCCAACGTCCTGACTTTC
- - 14 TRBJ1-6 TRBV25-1 CASRIDWDNSPLHF TGTGCCAGCAGAATCGACTGGGATAATTCACCCCTCCACTTT
- - 14 TRBJ1-1 TRBV5-1 CASSFGGPNTEAFF TGCGCCAGCAGCTTTGGGGGCCCGAACACTGAAGCTTTCTTT
- - 13 TRBJ1-1 TRBV7-8 CASTLEGDAEAFF TGTGCCAGCACCTTGGAGGGAGACGCTGAAGCTTTCTTT
- TRBD2 17 TRBJ2-3 TRBV6-2/TRBV6-3 CASSYSFSGFDADTQYF TGTGCCAGCAGTTACTCGTTTAGCGGGTTTGACGCAGATACGCAGTATTTT
- - 16 TRBJ1-3 TRBV9 CASSVGGSNSGNTIYF TGTGCCAGCAGCGTAGGTGGTTCTAACTCTGGAAACACCATATATTTT
- - 15 TRBJ2-7 TRBV29-1 CSVVGPGQEGYEQYF TGCAGCGTTGTAGGACCGGGTCAGGAGGGCTACGAGCAGTACTTC
few TRBD2 15 TRBJ2-2 TRBV29-1 CSVRLAGGNTGELFF TGCAGCGTGAGACTAGCGGGGGGGAACACCGGGGAGCTGTTTTTT
once - 14 TRBJ1-1 TRBV5-1 CASSSGQVRTEAFF TGCGCCAGCAGCTCAGGGCAAGTGAGAACTGAAGCTTTCTTT
- TRBD1 14 TRBJ1-5 TRBV28 CASSPGTGNQPQHF TGTGCCAGCAGTCCAGGGACAGGTAATCAGCCCCAGCATTTT
once - 15 TRBJ1-2 TRBV6-5 CASSYGWGGNYGYTF TGTGCCAGCAGTTACGGGTGGGGGGGCAACTATGGCTACACCTTC
- - 15 TRBJ2-7 TRBV6-5 CASSYSTGPTYEQYF TGTGCCAGCAGTTATTCGACAGGACCTACCTACGAGCAGTACTTC
- TRBD2 13 TRBJ2-1 TRBV11-2 CASSFGGANEQFF TGTGCCAGCAGCTTCGGGGGGGCCAATGAGCAGTTCTTC
- - 14 TRBJ1-2 TRBV10-3 CAISQHREGEGYTF TGTGCCATCAGTCAGCACAGGGAAGGTGAAGGCTACACCTTC
- TRBD2 17 TRBJ2-1 TRBV3-1/TRBV3-2 CASSQNLAGGPYNEQFF TGTGCCAGCAGCCAGAATCTAGCGGGGGGCCCCTACAATGAGCAGTTCTTC
- - 16 TRBJ2-3 TRBV2 CASSEQGAPYTDTQYF TGTGCCAGCAGTGAACAAGGAGCACCATACACAGATACGCAGTATTTT
few TRBD1 14 TRBJ1-2 TRBV11-2 CASSSLGQFYGYTF TGTGCCAGCAGCTCCTTGGGACAGTTCTATGGCTACACCTTC
- - 12 TRBJ1-1 TRBV6-5 CASSSPRVEAFF TGTGCCAGCAGTTCTCCCCGGGTTGAAGCTTTCTTT
- TRBD1 14 TRBJ1-3 TRBV5-1 CASSSQGTGNTIYF TGCGCCAGCAGCTCACAGGGGACTGGAAACACCATATATTTT
- - 13 TRBJ1-5 TRBV2 CASRRSSNQPQHF TGTGCCAGCAGGCGGTCGAGCAATCAGCCCCAGCATTTT
- - 13 TRBJ2-7 TRBV28 CASRNRVPYEQYF TGTGCCAGCAGGAACAGGGTTCCCTACGAGCAGTACTTC
few TRBD1 16 TRBJ1-5 TRBV5-8 CASSLPGTELNQPQHF TGTGCCAGCAGCTTACCCGGGACAGAACTAAATCAGCCCCAGCATTTT
- - 13 TRBJ1-5 TRBV2 CASSEAANQPQHF TGTGCCAGCAGTGAAGCAGCAAATCAGCCCCAGCATTTT
- - 15 TRBJ1-2 TRBV7-6 CASSFLPSTPGGYTF TGTGCCAGCAGCTTCCTCCCGTCGACCCCCGGGGGCTACACCTTC
- TRBD2 15 TRBJ2-3 TRBV28 CASTRPGLAGNTQYF TGTGCCAGCACCCGACCGGGACTAGCGGGGAATACGCAGTATTTT
- - 17 TRBJ2-5 TRBV7-2 CASSQTLTLGARETQYF TGTGCCAGCAGCCAGACGCTGACCTTGGGGGCGCGGGAGACCCAGTACTTC